The 18 T cell receptor beta chains given below trace back to one sample, sequenced in a study of STAT3 mutations in large granular lymphocyte leukemia. Study-wide points: At least one immunodominant TCR beta clonotype appeared in every T-cell large granular lymphocyte leukemia patient.

No antigen is known for these receptors. Data came from immunoSEQ multiplex PCR; TCRdb stores just in-frame clones and leaves some out. The table lists approximately 43,000 clones, about 81% of them singletons, with about 0.45% in the top ten. Sequencing was carried out using PBMCs. The receptors shown here come from a human donor with T large granular lymphocyte leukemia. Some clones in this sample may be carry-over from other donors' samples.

This clone was picked up one time. V usage is TRBV6-5 and J usage is TRBJ2-5; D might be TRBD1 (5 bases). Germline V gene data show CDR1 as MNHEY and CDR2 as SVGAGI. The CDR3 sequence is 16 residues long. V lost 0 bases and J lost 5, with 16 bases in between. The DNA for the CDR3 is TGTGCCAGCAGTTACTCTGGACATCCCGGGTACGAGACCCAGTACTTC. This sequence encodes CASSYSGHPGYETQYF.

CDR3 DNA sequence: TGTGCCAGCAGCATCCCAGGACAGCCCGGGTATGGCTACACCTTC. It translates to CASSIPGQPGYGYTF. The chain recombines TRBV5-4 with TRBJ1-2, with D possibly TRBD1 on 6 matching bases. Trimming left V 4 bases short and J 5 bases short, with 18 bases between. CDR1 and CDR2 from the germline V gene are SGHNT and YYREEE (reference sequence). The CDR3 runs to 15 residues.

This rearrangement joins TRBV27 to TRBJ2-3; unclear D gene. This CDR3 has 17 amino acids. Trimming took 2 bases from V and 1 from J, leaving 16 bases between them. Germline values: CDR1 MNHEY, CDR2 SMNVEV (reference sequence). CDR3: CASSLGYTQLGTDTQYF. The DNA of the CDR3 is TGTGCCAGCAGTTTAGGATACACTCAACTTGGCACAGATACGCAGTATTTT.

V usage is TRBV18 and J usage is TRBJ1-3, with D uncertain. CDR3 size: 11 residues. The germline gives CDR1 KGHSH, CDR2 LQKENI. V shed 2 bases and J shed 8 bases, with 4 bases lying between them. The CDR3 region is CASSPSDTIYF. The DNA of the CDR3 is TGTGCCAGCTCACCAAGTGACACCATATATTTT. The complete variable domain, with remaining parts taken from reference TRBV18 and TRBJ1-3, reads NAGVMQNPRHLVRRRGQEARLRCSPMKGHSHVYWYRQLPEEGLKFMVYLQKENIIDESGMPKERFSAEFPKEGPSILRIQQVVRGDSAAYFCASSPSDTIYFGEGSWLTVV.

This rearrangement joins TRBV20-1 to TRBJ2-5; D is ambiguous. This CDR3 comprises 10 residues. Germline CDR1 DFQATT, CDR2 SNEGSKA (reference sequence). V gave up 3 bases and J gave up 7 bases, with 6 bases separating them. This CDR3 is CSARTGTQYF. The CDR3 DNA follows: TGCAGTGCTAGGACTGGGACCCAGTACTTC.

This clone was seen only once. The CDR3 sequence is CASSLEGRSTDTQYF. For the CDR3, the DNA is TGTGCCAGCAGCTTAGAAGGGAGGAGCACAGATACGCAGTATTTT. The chain is built from TRBV7-2 and TRBJ2-3; perhaps TRBD2 as D (6 bases). V was pared by 1 base and J by 0 bases, with 8 bases between. The CDR3 contains 15 residues. Looked up from germline, CDR1 is SGHTA and CDR2 is FQGNSA. Combining the CDR3 with reference TRBV7-2 and TRBJ2-3 gives the whole variable domain GAGVSQSPSNKVTEKGKDVELRCDPISGHTALYWYRQSLGQGLEFLIYFQGNSAPDKSGLPSDRFSAERTGGSVSTLTIQRTQQEDSAVYLCASSLEGRSTDTQYFGPGTRLTVL.

The chain links TRBV11-2 to TRBJ1-4; 7 bases are shared with TRBD1. The CDR3 sequence is 14 residues long. V gave up 5 bases and J gave up 1 base; unmatched junction bases: 1. Germline V CDR1 and CDR2: SGHAT, FQNNGV. The CDR3 nucleotides are TGTGCCAGCAGCCGGGACAGAACTAATGAAAAACTGTTTTTT. It translates to CASSRDRTNEKLFF.

This clone has just one count. The V call is TRBV19, the J call TRBJ2-3; 7 positions match TRBD1. J lost 1 base, V lost 1 base, and 8 bases had no gene match. Germline CDR1 and CDR2: LNHDA and SQIVND (reference sequence). The CDR3 sequence is 17 residues long. CDR3 bases: TGTGCCAGTAGTATAGGAGGGGTCGGGACAGGCACAGATACGCAGTATTTT. It is translated as CASSIGGVGTGTDTQYF.

The chain links TRBV5-1 to TRBJ2-1; 15 bases map to TRBD2. Germline V gene data show CDR1 as SGHRS and CDR2 as YFSETQ. The V and J ends lost 3 bases and 7 bases, in that order; junction bases with no gene match: 14. The CDR3 totals 19 residues. CDR3 DNA sequence: TGCGCCAGCAGCTCATCCGGGACTAGCGGGGGGAGAACTTGGAATGAGCAGTTCTTC. Its protein product is CASSSSGTSGGRTWNEQFF. The full variable domain, with the rest looked up from reference TRBV5-1 and TRBJ2-1, is KAGVTQTPRYLIKTRGQQVTLSCSPISGHRSVSWYQQTPGQGLQFLFEYFSETQRNKGNFPGRFSGRQFSNSRSEMNVSTLELGDSALYLCASSSSGTSGGRTWNEQFFGPGTRLTVL.

V is TRBV18 and J is TRBJ2-7; D is possibly TRBD1 or TRBD2 (5 bases each). The germline gives CDR1 KGHSH, CDR2 LQKENI. This CDR3 is built from 16 residues. Trimming stripped 5 bases from V and 2 bases from J, with 19 bases between. The CDR3 coding sequence is TGTGCCAGCTCATGGACGTCCGGGACCGCAACCTACGAGCAGTACTTC. This codes for CASSWTSGTATYEQYF. Looking up the rest from reference TRBV18 and TRBJ2-7 gives the full variable domain: NAGVMQNPRHLVRRRGQEARLRCSPMKGHSHVYWYRQLPEEGLKFMVYLQKENIIDESGMPKERFSAEFPKEGPSILRIQQVVRGDSAAYFCASSWTSGTATYEQYFGPGTRLTVT.

A single count supports this clone. The V and J genes are TRBV4-2 and TRBJ2-3; tentatively, D is TRBD2 (6 bases). V was cut by 1 base and J by 5 bases, with 19 bases left in between. The germline CDR1 and CDR2 sequences are LGHNA and YNFKEQ. This CDR3 has 17 residues. This CDR3 reads CASSQAPLGGSGDTQYF. CDR3 nucleotides: TGTGCCAGCAGCCAAGCCCCCCTTGGGGGGTCGGGAGATACGCAGTATTTT.

The chain uses TRBV29-1 and TRBJ2-3, with D hard to call. Germline V gene data show CDR1 as SQVTM and CDR2 as ANQGSEA. CDR3 length: 13 amino acids. V dropped 0 bases and J dropped 7 bases, with 11 bases sitting between them. The CDR3 reads CSVEDPSGYTQYF. The CDR3 nucleotides read TGCAGCGTTGAAGATCCAAGTGGCTATACGCAGTATTTT.

This chain joins TRBV19 and TRBJ1-5; D is ambiguous. Germline CDR1 LNHDA, CDR2 SQIVND (reference sequence). Trimming left V 1 base short and J 7 bases short, with 14 bases between. There are 15 residues in the CDR3. DNA for the CDR3: TGTGCCAGTAGTATAGGAGATAAGGGTTGGCAGCCCCAGCATTTT. It translates to CASSIGDKGWQPQHF.

The rearrangement uses TRBV6-5 and TRBJ2-5; D tentatively fits TRBD1 or TRBD2 (5 bases each). The germline V gene has CDR1 MNHEY and CDR2 SVGAGI. The CDR3 extends over 14 amino acids. V lost 6 bases, J lost 3 bases, and 14 bases lay in between. This CDR3 is CASRAGTSKETQYF. CDR3 in DNA: TGTGCCAGCAGGGCAGGGACGTCGAAAGAGACCCAGTACTTC.

This chain uses TRBV14 with TRBJ2-5, with 8 bases identical to TRBD2. Germline CDR1 SGHDN, CDR2 FVKESK. The trim removed 1 base at V and 4 bases at J, leaving 8 bases unmatched. This CDR3 has 16 residues. Here the CDR3 reads CASSQGVRAGVETQYF. The CDR3 DNA follows: TGTGCCAGCAGCCAAGGGGTTAGAGCGGGGGTAGAGACCCAGTACTTC.

The chain's CDR3 is CASLSSGGADTQYF. CDR3 sequence (DNA): TGTGCCAGCTTATCTAGCGGGGGCGCAGATACGCAGTATTTT. The V and J genes are TRBV27 and TRBJ2-3, with TRBD2 matching 10 bases. The V and J ends lost 8 bases and 4 bases, in that order; junction bases with no gene match: 6. There are 14 residues in the CDR3. The V gene's germline CDR1 is MNHEY and CDR2 SMNVEV (reference sequence).

CDR3 nucleotide sequence: TGCGCCAGCAGCCCTACAGGGGGCTTAGGCACAGATACGCAGTATTTT. This gives the protein CASSPTGGLGTDTQYF. V usage is TRBV10-2 and J usage is TRBJ2-3, with TRBD1 matching 9 bases. V shed 6 bases, J shed 1 base, and the junction held 8 bases outside the gene matches. Germline-derived CDR1 and CDR2 are WSHSY and SAAADI. CDR3 length: 16 amino acids.

The chain recombines TRBV5-1 with TRBJ2-7; D is perhaps TRBD1 or TRBD2 (6 bases each). CDR1 is SGHRS, CDR2 YFSETQ, per germline. The ends were cut back, 5 bases at V and 4 bases at J, with 19 bases in the middle. This CDR3 region has 15 residues. CDR3 sequence reads: CASSRRDPGTYEQYF. The CDR3 DNA is TGCGCCAGCAGTCGGAGGGACCCCGGGACATACGAGCAGTACTTC.